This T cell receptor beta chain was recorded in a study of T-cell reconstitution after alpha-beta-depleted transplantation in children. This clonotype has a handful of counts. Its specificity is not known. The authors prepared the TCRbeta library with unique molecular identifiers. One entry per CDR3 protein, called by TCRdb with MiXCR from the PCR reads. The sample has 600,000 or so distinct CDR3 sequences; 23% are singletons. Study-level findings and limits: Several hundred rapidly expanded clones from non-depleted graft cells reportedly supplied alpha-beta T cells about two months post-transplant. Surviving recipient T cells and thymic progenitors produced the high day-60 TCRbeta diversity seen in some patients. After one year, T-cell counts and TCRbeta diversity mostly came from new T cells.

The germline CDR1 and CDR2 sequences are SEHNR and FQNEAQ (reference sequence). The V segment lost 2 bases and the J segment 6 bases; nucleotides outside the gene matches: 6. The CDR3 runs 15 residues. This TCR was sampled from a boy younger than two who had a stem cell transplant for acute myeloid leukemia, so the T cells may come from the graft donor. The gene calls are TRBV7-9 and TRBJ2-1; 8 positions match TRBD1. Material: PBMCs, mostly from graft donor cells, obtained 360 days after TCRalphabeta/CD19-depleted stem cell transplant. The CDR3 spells CASSLLDRVSNEQFF. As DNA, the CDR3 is TGTGCCAGCAGCTTATTGGACAGGGTTAGCAATGAGCAGTTCTTC.